This T cell receptor (beta chain) was profiled in a study of technical replicates of blood from a few donors. CDR1 and CDR2 from the germline V gene are ENHRY and SYGVKD. With V trimmed by 6 bases and J by 1 base, 2 bases remained unmatched. This CDR3 has 14 residues. Profiling relied on immunoSEQ multiplex PCR, and the TCRdb table lists in-frame clones only, not all of them. The data hold tens of thousands of clones, with approximately 96% observed a single time. This chain joins TRBV10-3 and TRBJ2-5, with TRBD2 identical over 10 bases. The source material was T cells isolated from PBMCs. The clonotype comes from a human donor in good health. CDR3 sequence (DNA): TGTGCCATCAGGGCTAGCGGGAGCCAAGAGACCCAGTACTTC. Its protein product is CAIRASGSQETQYF.